This TCR beta chain was sequenced in a study of cytomegalovirus exposure and HLA in healthy donors. The CDR3 has 14 residues. Trimming removed 5 bases from V and 8 bases from J, with 16 bases in between. The V gene's germline CDR1 is SGHAT and CDR2 FQNNGV. TCRdb keeps only in-frame clones here, not all; method: immunoSEQ multiplex PCR. The sample yields about 130,000 clones, about 96% seen once. The chain is built from TRBV11-2 and TRBJ2-1, with D possibly matching TRBD2 (6 bases). The receptor was derived from a man aged 18 to 29 in good health and CMV-seronegative. Sequencing was carried out using PBMCs. CDR3 protein: CASSRDSLLDEQFF. The CDR3 DNA sequence: TGTGCCAGCAGCCGGGACTCACTCCTGGATGAGCAGTTCTTC.